This section outlines one T cell receptor (beta chain) sequence together with its context. Other nucleotide sequences in the sample specify the same CDR3. Assay used: immunoSEQ multiplex PCR; TCRdb lists only in-frame clones, some missing. Among about 330,000 clones listed, roughly 87% were seen once. Seattle researchers signed up patients amid active infection and tracked them longitudinally. The data stem from a study of blood T cell repertoires in COVID-19. Study overall: Collection of acute and convalescent COVID-19 samples took place in the United States, Italy and Spain.

Losses at the gene ends were 6 bases for V and 0 bases for J; bases not matched to a gene: 4. CDR1 and CDR2 from the germline V gene are MNHEY and SVGAGI. This CDR3 comprises 15 residues. The material sequenced was peripheral blood. This clonotype was sampled from a man younger than 45 with COVID-19, enrolled during active disease. The V and J genes are TRBV6-5 and TRBJ2-2; TRBD1 aligns across 7 bases. In nucleotides, the CDR3 is TGTGCCAGCAGCCGACAGGGACCGAACACCGGGGAGCTGTTTTTT. Its translation is CASSRQGPNTGELFF.